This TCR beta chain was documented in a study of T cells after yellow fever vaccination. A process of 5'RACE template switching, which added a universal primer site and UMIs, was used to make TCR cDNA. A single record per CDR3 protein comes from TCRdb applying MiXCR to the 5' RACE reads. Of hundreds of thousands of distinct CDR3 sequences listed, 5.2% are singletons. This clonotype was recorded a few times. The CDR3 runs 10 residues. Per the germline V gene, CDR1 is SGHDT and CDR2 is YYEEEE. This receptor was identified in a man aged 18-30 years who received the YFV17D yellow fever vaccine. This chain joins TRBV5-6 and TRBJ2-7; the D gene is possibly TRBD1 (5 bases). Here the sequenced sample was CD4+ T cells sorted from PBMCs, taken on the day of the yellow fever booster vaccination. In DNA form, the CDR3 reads TGTGCCAGCAGCTGGGAAGACAGAGCCGTC. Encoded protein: CASSWEDRAV.